This is a list of T cell receptor beta chains from one sample in a study of OX40 agonist ivuxolimab in advanced cancers. The method was immunoSEQ multiplex PCR; TCRdb's version includes in-frame clones alone and lacks a portion of them. The sample yields 55,000 to 65,000 clones, over 60% seen once. The sequenced sample was CD4+ or CD8+ T cells sorted from blood, obtained in a trial of the OX40 agonist ivuxolimab. These receptor sequences come from an adult with an advanced solid tumor such as melanoma, head and neck, liver or kidney cancer. CDR3s include the opening cysteine and the closing phenylalanine or tryptophan. Each record gives: D gene, J gene, V gene, clone size, CDR3 DNA, CDR3 protein. A D gene is named only where the DNA matches it firmly. Size values are once, few and many counts, or a class for expanded clones, and some rows have none.

d_call: -
j_call: TRBJ2-1
v_call: TRBV7-6
clone_size: -
cdr3_nt: TGTGCCAGCAGCTTAGTATCTTCGCGGGACTACAATGAGCAGTTCTTC
cdr3_aa: CASSLVSSRDYNEQFF

d_call: -
j_call: TRBJ1-5
v_call: TRBV28
clone_size: -
cdr3_nt: TGTGCCAGCAGGACCCCGATAGGGTTACATCAGCCCCAGCATTTT
cdr3_aa: CASRTPIGLHQPQHF

d_call: -
j_call: TRBJ1-3
v_call: TRBV11-2
clone_size: once
cdr3_nt: TGTGCCAGCAGCTCCTGGGGACGGGATGGAAACACCATATATTTT
cdr3_aa: CASSSWGRDGNTIYF

d_call: -
j_call: TRBJ2-2
v_call: TRBV2
clone_size: -
cdr3_nt: TGTGCCAGCAGGGGCGGGGTTAACACCGGGGAGCTGTTTTTT
cdr3_aa: CASRGGVNTGELFF

d_call: TRBD1
j_call: TRBJ1-4
v_call: TRBV15
clone_size: few
cdr3_nt: TGTGCCACCAGCAGAGATCAGGGGGGGAAAAAACTGTTTTTT
cdr3_aa: CATSRDQGGKKLFF

d_call: -
j_call: TRBJ2-7
v_call: TRBV12-2
clone_size: -
cdr3_nt: TGTGCAAGTCGCTTAGCGCGGGTTTGGGGGAACTACTACGAGCAGTACTTC
cdr3_aa: CASRLARVWGNYYEQYF

d_call: TRBD1
j_call: TRBJ1-4
v_call: TRBV5-4
clone_size: -
cdr3_nt: TGTGCCAGCAGCCCGGACAGGGGGGAAAAACTGTTTTTT
cdr3_aa: CASSPDRGEKLFF

d_call: TRBD1
j_call: TRBJ2-7
v_call: TRBV28
clone_size: -
cdr3_nt: TGTGCCAGCATCAACCACCCAGGGGGCTCCTACGAGCAGTACTTC
cdr3_aa: CASINHPGGSYEQYF

d_call: -
j_call: TRBJ2-1
v_call: TRBV14
clone_size: few
cdr3_nt: TGTGCCAGCAGCCGGGAGATGGGCGGGAATGAGCAGTTCTTC
cdr3_aa: CASSREMGGNEQFF

d_call: TRBD1
j_call: TRBJ1-1
v_call: TRBV5-1
clone_size: -
cdr3_nt: TGCGCCAGCAGCTCGCCAGGTGGGACAGGGAGGACTGTTGAAGCTTTCTTT
cdr3_aa: CASSSPGGTGRTVEAFF

d_call: TRBD2
j_call: TRBJ2-1
v_call: TRBV27
clone_size: once
cdr3_nt: TGTGCCAGCAGTTTTCACCCTAGCGGGAGTTATGAGCAGTTCTTC
cdr3_aa: CASSFHPSGSYEQFF

d_call: TRBD2
j_call: TRBJ2-3
v_call: TRBV14
clone_size: once
cdr3_nt: TGTGCCAGCAGCCAAGACGGCGGGAGCGGCACAGATACGCAGTATTTT
cdr3_aa: CASSQDGGSGTDTQYF

d_call: TRBD2
j_call: TRBJ2-1
v_call: TRBV6-5
clone_size: -
cdr3_nt: TGTGCCAGCAGTTACACTTGGACTAGTCGGGATGAGCAGTTCTTC
cdr3_aa: CASSYTWTSRDEQFF

d_call: TRBD2
j_call: TRBJ2-7
v_call: TRBV4-3
clone_size: -
cdr3_nt: TGCGCCAGCAGCCAAGTAACTAGCGGTGGGTCCTACGAGCAGTACTTC
cdr3_aa: CASSQVTSGGSYEQYF

d_call: TRBD1
j_call: TRBJ2-3
v_call: TRBV6-6
clone_size: few
cdr3_nt: TGTGCCAGCAGTTACGCTACAGGGGGCTACACAGATACGCAGTATTTT
cdr3_aa: CASSYATGGYTDTQYF

d_call: -
j_call: TRBJ2-7
v_call: TRBV5-6
clone_size: -
cdr3_nt: TGTGCCAGCAGCTTGAATGTAGTGCAGTACTTC
cdr3_aa: CASSLNVVQYF

d_call: -
j_call: TRBJ1-5
v_call: TRBV10-3
clone_size: -
cdr3_nt: TGTGCCATCAGTGATAGCAATCAGCCTCAGCATTTT
cdr3_aa: CAISDSNQPQHF

d_call: -
j_call: TRBJ2-5
v_call: TRBV5-1
clone_size: -
cdr3_nt: TGCGCCAGCAGGTGGCAGGGAGGCGAGACCCAGTACTTC
cdr3_aa: CASRWQGGETQYF

d_call: -
j_call: TRBJ2-3
v_call: TRBV5-1
clone_size: -
cdr3_nt: TGCGCCAGCACCATTTCAGATACGCAGTATTTT
cdr3_aa: CASTISDTQYF

d_call: -
j_call: TRBJ2-7
v_call: TRBV2
clone_size: -
cdr3_nt: TGTGCCAGCAGCAGGACGGTTTCCTACGAGCAGTACTTC
cdr3_aa: CASSRTVSYEQYF

d_call: TRBD1
j_call: TRBJ1-1
v_call: TRBV9
clone_size: -
cdr3_nt: TGTGCCAGCAGCATGGGACAGCTCACTGAAGCTTTCTTT
cdr3_aa: CASSMGQLTEAFF

d_call: -
j_call: TRBJ1-1
v_call: TRBV6-1
clone_size: -
cdr3_nt: TGTGCCAGCAGGCAAAGTCCTGAAGCTTTCTTT
cdr3_aa: CASRQSPEAFF